This T cell receptor beta chain was profiled in a study of control samples from healthy donors and cancer patients. The CDR3 covers 15 residues. The germline CDR1 and CDR2 sequences are LGHDT and YNNKEL (reference sequence). V lost 2 bases and J lost 2, with 12 bases in between. Libraries were prepared by immunoSEQ multiplex PCR; TCRdb keeps only in-frame clonotypes and omits some of them. The profile covers about 95,000 clones, with roughly 90% appearing a single time and under 15% taken by the ten largest. The chain links TRBV3-1 (or the pseudogene TRBV3-2) to TRBJ1-2, with D hard to call. Sequencing input: blood. The sequence was collected from an older woman in good health. CDR3 DNA sequence: TGTGCCAGCAGCCAAACGACGGCAGGAAACTATGGCTACACCTTC. Its translation is CASSQTTAGNYGYTF.